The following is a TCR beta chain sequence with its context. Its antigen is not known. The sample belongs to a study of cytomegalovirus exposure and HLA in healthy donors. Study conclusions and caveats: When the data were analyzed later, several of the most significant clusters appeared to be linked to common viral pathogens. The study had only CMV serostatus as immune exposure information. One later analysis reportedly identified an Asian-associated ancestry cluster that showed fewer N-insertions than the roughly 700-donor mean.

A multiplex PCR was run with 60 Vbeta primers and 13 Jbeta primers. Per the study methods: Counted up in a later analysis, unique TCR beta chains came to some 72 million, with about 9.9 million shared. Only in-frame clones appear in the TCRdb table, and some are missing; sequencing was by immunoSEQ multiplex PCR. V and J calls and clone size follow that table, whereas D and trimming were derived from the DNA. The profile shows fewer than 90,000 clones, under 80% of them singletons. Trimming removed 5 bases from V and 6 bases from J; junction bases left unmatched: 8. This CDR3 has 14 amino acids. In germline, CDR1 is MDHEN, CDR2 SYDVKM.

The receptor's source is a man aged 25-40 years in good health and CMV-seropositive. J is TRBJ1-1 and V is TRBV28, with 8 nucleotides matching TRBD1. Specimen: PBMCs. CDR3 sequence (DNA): TGTGCCAGCAGTCTCTCCAGGGGGCGCCCTGAAGCTTTCTTT. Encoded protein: CASSLSRGRPEAFF.